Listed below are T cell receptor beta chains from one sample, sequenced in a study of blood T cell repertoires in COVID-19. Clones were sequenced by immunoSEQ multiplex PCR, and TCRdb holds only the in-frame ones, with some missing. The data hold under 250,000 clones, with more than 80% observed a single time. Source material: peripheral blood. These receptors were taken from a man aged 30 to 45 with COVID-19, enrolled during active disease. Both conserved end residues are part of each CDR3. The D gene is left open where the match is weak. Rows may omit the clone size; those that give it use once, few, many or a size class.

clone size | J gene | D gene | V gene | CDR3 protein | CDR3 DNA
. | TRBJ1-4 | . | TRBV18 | CASSPLSSGDLANEKLFF | TGTGCCAGCTCACCACTTTCCTCGGGGGACTTGGCTAATGAAAAACTGTTTTTT
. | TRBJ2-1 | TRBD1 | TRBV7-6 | CASSRGTDNEQFF | TGTGCCAGCAGCCGAGGGACAGACAATGAGCAGTTCTTC
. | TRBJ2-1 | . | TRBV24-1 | CATSDNPSSGNEQFF | TGTGCCACCAGTGATAACCCATCGTCGGGGAATGAGCAGTTCTTC
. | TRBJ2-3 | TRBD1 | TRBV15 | CATSRDGTGRDTDTQYF | TGTGCCACCAGCAGAGATGGGACAGGGAGAGACACAGATACGCAGTATTTT
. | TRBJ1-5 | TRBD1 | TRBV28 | CASSSRDRVGNQPQHF | TGTGCCAGCAGTTCCCGGGACAGGGTGGGCAATCAGCCCCAGCATTTT
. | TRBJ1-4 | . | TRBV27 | CASSLSVTDSTNEKLFF | TGTGCCAGCAGTTTATCGGTGACGGACTCAACTAATGAAAAACTGTTTTTT
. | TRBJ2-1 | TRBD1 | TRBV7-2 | CASSTGTGYFEIVFF | TGTGCCAGCAGCACCGGGACAGGGTATTTTGAAATTGTATTCTTC
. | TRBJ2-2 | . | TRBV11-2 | CASALALHTGELFF | TGTGCCAGCGCCCTAGCGTTACACACCGGGGAGCTGTTTTTT
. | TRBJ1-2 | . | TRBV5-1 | CASSTLTPVTHGYTF | TGCGCCAGCAGCACCTTGACTCCGGTAACCCATGGCTACACCTTC
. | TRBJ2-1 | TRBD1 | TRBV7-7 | CASSPDRGYNEQFF | TGTGCCAGCAGCCCTGACAGGGGCTACAATGAGCAGTTCTTC
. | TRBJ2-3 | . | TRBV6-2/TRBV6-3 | CASSYWGDSGDTQYF | TGTGCCAGCAGTTACTGGGGAGATAGTGGAGATACGCAGTATTTT
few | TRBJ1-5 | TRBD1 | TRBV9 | CASSQGGPLSNQPQHF | TGTGCCAGCAGCCAAGGGGGCCCCCTGAGCAATCAGCCCCAGCATTTT
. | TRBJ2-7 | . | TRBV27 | CASSLAEDYEQYF | TGTGCCAGCAGTTTAGCAGAAGACTACGAGCAGTACTTC
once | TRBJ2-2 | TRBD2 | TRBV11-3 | CASSFTWIAGGPTGELFF | TGTGCCAGCAGCTTCACCTGGATAGCGGGAGGGCCAACCGGGGAGCTGTTTTTT
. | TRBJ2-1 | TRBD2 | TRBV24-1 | CATSDLRERAEQFF | TGTGCCACCAGTGATCTGCGGGAGAGGGCTGAGCAGTTCTTC
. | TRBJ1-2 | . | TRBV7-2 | CASTPAGGLYGYTF | TGTGCCAGCACCCCAGCGGGTGGACTCTATGGCTACACCTTC
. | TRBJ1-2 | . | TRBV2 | CASRPGTFYGYTF | TGTGCCAGCAGACCCGGGACATTTTATGGCTACACCTTC
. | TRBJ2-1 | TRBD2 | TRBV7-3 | CASSFRAGGGYNEQFF | TGTGCCAGCAGCTTCCGGGCGGGAGGCGGCTACAATGAGCAGTTCTTC
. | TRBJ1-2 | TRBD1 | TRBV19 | CASARTGVSSWGYTF | TGTGCCAGTGCCAGGACAGGGGTTAGTAGCTGGGGCTACACCTTC
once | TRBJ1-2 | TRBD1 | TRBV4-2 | CASSQDRALGQANYGYTF | TGTGCCAGCAGCCAAGATCGAGCCCTGGGACAGGCTAACTATGGCTACACCTTC
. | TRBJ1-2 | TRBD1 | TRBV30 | CAWSPGQGAGYTF | TGTGCCTGGAGCCCCGGACAGGGGGCGGGCTACACCTTC
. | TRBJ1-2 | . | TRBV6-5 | CASRKGGGLRGYTF | TGTGCCAGCAGGAAGGGGGGGGGTTTACGTGGCTACACCTTC